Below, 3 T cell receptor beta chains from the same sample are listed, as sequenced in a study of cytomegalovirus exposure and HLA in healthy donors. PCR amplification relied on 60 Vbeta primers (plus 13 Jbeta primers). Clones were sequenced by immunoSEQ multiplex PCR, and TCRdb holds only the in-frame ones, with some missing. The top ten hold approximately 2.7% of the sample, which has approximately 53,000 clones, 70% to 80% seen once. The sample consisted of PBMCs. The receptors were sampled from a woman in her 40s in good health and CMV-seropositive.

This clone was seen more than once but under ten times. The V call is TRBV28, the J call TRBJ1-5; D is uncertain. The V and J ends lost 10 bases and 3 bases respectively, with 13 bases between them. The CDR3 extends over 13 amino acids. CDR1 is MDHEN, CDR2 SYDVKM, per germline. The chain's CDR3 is CAIQGGTNQPQHF. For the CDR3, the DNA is TGTGCCATACAAGGAGGAACCAATCAGCCCCAGCATTTT. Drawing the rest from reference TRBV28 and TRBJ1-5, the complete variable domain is DVKVTQSSRYLVKRTGEKVFLECVQDMDHENMFWYRQDPGLGLRLIYFSYDVKMKEKGDIPEGYSVSREKKERFSLILESASTNQTSMYLCAIQGGTNQPQHFGDGTRLSIL.

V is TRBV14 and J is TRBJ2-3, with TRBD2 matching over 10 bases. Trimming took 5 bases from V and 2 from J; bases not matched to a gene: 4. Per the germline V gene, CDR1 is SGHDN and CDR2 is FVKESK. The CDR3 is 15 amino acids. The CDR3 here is CASSSAGGVTDTQYF. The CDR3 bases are TGTGCCAGCAGCTCAGCGGGGGGGGTCACAGATACGCAGTATTTT.

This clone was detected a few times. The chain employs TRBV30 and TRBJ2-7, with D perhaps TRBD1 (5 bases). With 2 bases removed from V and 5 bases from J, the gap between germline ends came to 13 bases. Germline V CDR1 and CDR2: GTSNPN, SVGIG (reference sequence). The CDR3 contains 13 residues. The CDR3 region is CAWSQGLVHEQYF. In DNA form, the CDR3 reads TGTGCCTGGAGTCAGGGTCTGGTCCACGAGCAGTACTTC.